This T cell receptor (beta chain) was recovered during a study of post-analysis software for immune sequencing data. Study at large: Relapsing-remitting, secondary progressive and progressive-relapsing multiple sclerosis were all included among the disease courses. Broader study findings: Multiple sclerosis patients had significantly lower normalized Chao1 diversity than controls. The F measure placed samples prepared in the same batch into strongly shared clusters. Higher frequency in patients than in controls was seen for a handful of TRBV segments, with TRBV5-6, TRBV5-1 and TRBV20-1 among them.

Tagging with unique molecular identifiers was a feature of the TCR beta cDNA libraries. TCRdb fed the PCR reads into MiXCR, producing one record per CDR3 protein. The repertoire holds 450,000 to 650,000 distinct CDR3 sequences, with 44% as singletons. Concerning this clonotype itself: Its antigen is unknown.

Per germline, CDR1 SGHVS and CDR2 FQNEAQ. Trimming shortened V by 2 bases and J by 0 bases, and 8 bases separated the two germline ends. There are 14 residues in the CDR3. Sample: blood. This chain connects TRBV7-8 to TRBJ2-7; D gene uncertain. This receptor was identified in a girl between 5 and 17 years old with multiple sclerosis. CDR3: CASSLPASSYEQYF. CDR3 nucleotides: TGTGCCAGCAGCTTACCAGCCAGCTCCTACGAGCAGTACTTC.